The rows below give T cell receptor beta chains drawn from one sample of a study of cytomegalovirus exposure and HLA in healthy donors. Data came from immunoSEQ multiplex PCR; TCRdb stores just in-frame clones and leaves some out. The sample has 220,000 or so clones; approximately 83% are singletons. The sequencing sample was made of PBMCs. The receptor set was obtained from a woman aged 25 to 39 in good health and CMV-seropositive. Both conserved end residues are part of each CDR3. Each record gives: D gene, clone size, V gene, J gene, CDR3 DNA, CDR3 protein. The D gene is left open where the match is weak. The size entry is marked missing in some rows and otherwise reads once, few, many or a size class.

TRBD1	-	TRBV11-2	TRBJ1-2	TGTGCCAGCAGCTTAACGACAGGGGGGAACTATGGCTACACCTTC	CASSLTTGGNYGYTF
TRBD2	-	TRBV5-1	TRBJ2-7	TGCGCCAGCAGCTTACTAGCGGACTCCTACGAGCAGTACTTC	CASSLLADSYEQYF
-	-	TRBV4-1	TRBJ1-1	TGCGCCAGCACCCTTAGCAGGGTTGCCACTGAAGCTTTCTTT	CASTLSRVATEAFF
-	few	TRBV5-1	TRBJ1-5	TGCGCCAGCAGCTTGGGGGGGCTTCCCAATCAGCCCCAGCATTTT	CASSLGGLPNQPQHF
TRBD2	once	TRBV5-1	TRBJ2-2	TGCGCCAGCAGCCCGCAGCGGGGGACCGGGGAGCTGTTTTTT	CASSPQRGTGELFF
TRBD1	-	TRBV7-6	TRBJ2-5	TGTGCCAGCAGCACACCGGGACAGGGGTTGGAGACCCAGTACTTC	CASSTPGQGLETQYF
TRBD2	-	TRBV7-8	TRBJ2-7	TGTGCCAGCACCGTAGGACTAGCGGGAGGTTACGAGCAGTACTTC	CASTVGLAGGYEQYF
-	-	TRBV6-5	TRBJ1-5	TGTGCCAGCAGTTACTCGTTCAGTCAGCCCCAGCATTTT	CASSYSFSQPQHF
TRBD1	-	TRBV29-1	TRBJ1-4	TGCAGCGCCAAAGGGGGCTATTCGGAGGAAAAACTGTTTTTT	CSAKGGYSEEKLFF
-	-	TRBV15	TRBJ2-7	TGTGCCACCAGCAGAGTAAACGAGCAGTACTTC	CATSRVNEQYF
-	-	TRBV11-2	TRBJ2-6	TGTGCCAGCAGCTTAGGCCCCACATTGTCTGGGGCCAACGTCCTGACTTTC	CASSLGPTLSGANVLTF
-	-	TRBV19	TRBJ2-6	TGTGCCAGTAGTATAGTTCGGGGACCTAGAACTGGGGCCAACGTCCTGACTTTC	CASSIVRGPRTGANVLTF
-	-	TRBV27	TRBJ1-1	TGTGCCAGCAGTTTTTCCATGAACACTGAAGCTTTCTTT	CASSFSMNTEAFF
-	-	TRBV12-2	TRBJ1-4	TGTGCAAGTCACACAGCGAGGGGGGCAGGTGAAAAACTGTTTTTT	CASHTARGAGEKLFF
-	-	TRBV28	TRBJ1-2	TGTGCCAGCAGTCCAAGCGGAGCCGGGGGAGCGAGCTACACCTTC	CASSPSGAGGASYTF
-	-	TRBV11-2	TRBJ1-2	TGTGCCAGCAGCCTACAGGGTTCTGGCTACACCTTC	CASSLQGSGYTF
TRBD2	-	TRBV7-9	TRBJ2-3	TGTGCCAGCAGGGGGCGGGAGGGCCTAGCGCAGTATTTT	CASRGREGLAQYF
-	-	TRBV28	TRBJ2-7	TGTGCCAGCAGTCGTTCCGGGACCCTTACTTACTACGAGCAGTACTTC	CASSRSGTLTYYEQYF
TRBD1	-	TRBV19	TRBJ1-5	TGTGCCAGTAGTCTGACAGGGGGCGCCGGTCAGCCCCAGCATTTT	CASSLTGGAGQPQHF
TRBD1	few	TRBV10-3	TRBJ1-4	TGTGCCATATCGACAGGGGGCAGTGAAAAACTGTTTTTT	CAISTGGSEKLFF
-	-	TRBV6-1	TRBJ1-5	TGTGCCAGCAGTGTAACCGGGACAAGAAATCAGCCCCAGCATTTT	CASSVTGTRNQPQHF
TRBD1	few	TRBV7-9	TRBJ2-1	TGTGCCAGCAGCCCGGACAGGGACAATGAGCAGTTCTTC	CASSPDRDNEQFF
TRBD1	few	TRBV4-2	TRBJ2-5	TGTGCCAGCAGCCAAGGGGACAGGGTTGTGGAGACCCAGTACTTC	CASSQGDRVVETQYF
TRBD2	-	TRBV10-3	TRBJ2-2	TGTGCCATCAGGGGACTAGCGGGAGTCGGTTACGCCGGGGAGCTGTTTTTT	CAIRGLAGVGYAGELFF
TRBD2	-	TRBV7-9	TRBJ2-7	TGTGCCAGCCACGGGACTAGCGGCCCTCGAGAAGGCGAGCAGTACTTC	CASHGTSGPREGEQYF
TRBD1	-	TRBV27	TRBJ1-5	TGTGCCAGCCGCGTCGGGACAGGGGGTCAGCCCCAGCATTTT	CASRVGTGGQPQHF
TRBD1	-	TRBV7-9	TRBJ2-7	TGTGCCAGCAGCTTAATGACAGGGGGCGGATACGAGCAGTACTTC	CASSLMTGGGYEQYF
TRBD1	-	TRBV27	TRBJ1-1	TGTGCCAGCAGTTTAGGGACAGGGGTCGCTTTCTTT	CASSLGTGVAFF
-	-	TRBV6-1	TRBJ1-2	TGTGCCAGCAGTGGAGACAGGCTTGGCTACACCTTC	CASSGDRLGYTF
-	-	TRBV7-6	TRBJ2-1	TGTGCCAGCAGCTTGGGCAGCAGCTCCTACAATGAGCAGTTCTTC	CASSLGSSSYNEQFF
-	-	TRBV12-5	TRBJ2-1	TGTGCTAGTGACAAGAGTAGCTCCTACAATGAGCAGTTCTTC	CASDKSSSYNEQFF
-	-	TRBV11-2	TRBJ2-7	TGTGCCAGCAGCTTAGATCAGGGCAGACCCGAGCAGTACTTC	CASSLDQGRPEQYF
-	-	TRBV5-1	TRBJ1-2	TGCGCCAGCAGCCTATCCAGTACCATCTATGGCTACACCTTC	CASSLSSTIYGYTF
-	-	TRBV28	TRBJ2-1	TGTGCCAGCAGCCTCATTAATGAGCAGTTCTTC	CASSLINEQFF
-	-	TRBV7-2	TRBJ2-1	TGTGCCAGCAGCCTTTCCTGGGGTGAGCAGTTCTTC	CASSLSWGEQFF
TRBD1	-	TRBV30	TRBJ1-5	TGTGCCTGGAGTGGAGGACAGGGAAGCCAGCCCCAGCATTTT	CAWSGGQGSQPQHF
TRBD2	-	TRBV15	TRBJ2-5	TGTGCCACCAGCCGGCGGGGAAAGCGGGAGGGCCCGGAGACCCAGTACTTC	CATSRRGKREGPETQYF
-	few	TRBV4-1	TRBJ2-5	TGCGCCAGCAGCCAAGGGACTATTCAAGAGACCCAGTACTTC	CASSQGTIQETQYF
-	-	TRBV2	TRBJ2-1	TGTGCCAGCAGTGTATCAGGATACTACAATGAGCAGTTCTTC	CASSVSGYYNEQFF
TRBD1	once	TRBV2	TRBJ2-7	TGTGCCGGGGGACAGGAAACCTACGAGCAGTACTTC	CAGGQETYEQYF
-	-	TRBV7-9	TRBJ2-7	TGTGCCAGCAGCTTAGGGAGTTACGAGCAGTACTTC	CASSLGSYEQYF
-	-	TRBV2	TRBJ2-3	TGTGCCAGCAGAGGGGAATCAGATACGCAGTATTTT	CASRGESDTQYF